These 22 T cell receptor beta chains were sequenced from one sample in a study of blood T cells in healthy people across ages. Primers used in a second PCR of about 6 to 11 cycles were a sample-barcoded 5' primer and a J-beta primer mix. Using its own MiXCR run on the 5' RACE reads, TCRdb lists one record per CDR3 protein. Of roughly 1.9 million distinct CDR3 sequences listed, around 42% are singletons. The sequencing input was blood. These receptors were collected from a human donor in good health.

This clonotype was recorded only once. The chain employs TRBV12-3 or TRBV12-4 and TRBJ1-5, with TRBD1 matching 7 bases. The CDR3 totals 13 residues. V shed 6 bases, J shed 8 bases, and the junction held 7 bases outside the gene matches. This CDR3 reads CASSKQGREPQHF. The CDR3 bases are TGTGCCAGCAGCAAACAGGGGCGGGAGCCCCAGCATTTT.

This clonotype was counted many times. This rearrangement joins TRBV12-3 or TRBV12-4 to TRBJ1-2, with D possibly matching TRBD1 (6 bases). The CDR3 loop spans 15 amino acids. The ends were cut back, 0 bases at V and 2 bases at J, with 10 bases in the middle. The CDR3 here is CASSLAGAGNYGYTF. The CDR3 bases are TGTGCCAGCAGTTTAGCGGGGGCAGGGAACTATGGCTACACCTTC.

The chain is built from TRBV5-1 and TRBJ2-1; 10 bases agree with TRBD2. CDR1 and CDR2 from the germline V gene are SGHRS and YFSETQ. The ends lost 1 base at V and 3 bases at J; junction bases unmatched: 4. CDR3 length: 16 residues. The CDR3 DNA is TGCGCCAGCAGCTTGAACCCTAGCGGGGGCTACAATGAGCAGTTCTTC. It is translated as CASSLNPSGGYNEQFF.

This clonotype was seen a single time. Just one base apart from a much larger clone, this may be a read error. V gene TRBV6-2 or TRBV6-3 combines with J gene TRBJ2-4, with a weak D call TRBD1 (6 bases). With the DNA end fitting TRBJ2-7 better, the J assignment may be wrong. CDR3 size: 15 residues. The V gene's germline CDR1 is MNHEY and CDR2 SVGEGT. CDR3 sequence: CASSQSGTPFYEQYF. CDR3 nucleotide sequence: TGTGCCAGCAGTCAATCCGGGACACCTTTCTACGAGCAGTACTTC.

This clonotype was observed at least ten times. The chain carries TRBV5-1 and TRBJ1-1; TRBD1 matches 10 bases. This CDR3 comprises 16 residues. The junction had 8 bases not matched to a gene; V was cut back by 4 bases and J by 2 bases. CDR1 SGHRS and CDR2 YFSETQ come from the germline V gene. Here the CDR3 DNA reads TGCGCCAGCAGCGGGGGACAGGGGTTGGCTAACACTGAAGCTTTCTTT. It yields the protein CASSGGQGLANTEAFF. Looking up the rest from reference TRBV5-1 and TRBJ1-1 gives the full variable domain: KAGVTQTPRYLIKTRGQQVTLSCSPISGHRSVSWYQQTPGQGLQFLFEYFSETQRNKGNFPGRFSGRQFSNSRSEMNVSTLELGDSALYLCASSGGQGLANTEAFFGQGTRLTVV.

This clonotype was observed a handful of times. This chain joins TRBV4-1 and TRBJ2-4; D call uncertain. Germline CDR1 MGHRA, CDR2 YSYEKL. This CDR3 has 15 residues. Trimming took 0 bases from V and 3 from J, leaving 9 bases between them. The CDR3 region is CASSQDVGYKNIQYF. The CDR3 coding sequence is TGCGCCAGCAGCCAAGACGTCGGGTACAAAAACATTCAGTACTTC.

The CDR3 coding sequence is TGTGCCAGCAGCCAAGATGCGACACAAACACTAGCCAAAAACATTCAGTTCTTC. It is translated as CASSQDATQTLAKNIQFF. This chain uses TRBV4-2 with TRBJ2-4; D is possibly TRBD2 (6 bases). The end of the DNA fits TRBJ2-1 better, so the J call may be wrong. The CDR3 is made up of 18 amino acids. The germline CDR1 and CDR2 sequences are LGHNA and YNFKEQ.

This clonotype appeared many times. V is TRBV5-1 and J is TRBJ1-1; D is undetermined. The CDR3 runs 14 residues. In germline, CDR1 is SGHRS, CDR2 YFSETQ. V lost 3 bases and J 1 base, leaving 10 bases between the germline ends. The CDR3 sequence: CASSSMTGNTEAFF. CDR3 coding DNA: TGCGCCAGCAGCTCAATGACGGGGAACACTGAAGCTTTCTTT.

The V gene is TRBV13, the J gene TRBJ2-7; the D gene is possibly TRBD2 (5 bases). V lost 2 bases, J lost 2 bases, and 10 bases lay in between. CDR1 PRHDT and CDR2 FYEKMQ come from the germline V gene (reference sequence). The CDR3 has 14 amino acids. The CDR3 nucleotides are TGTGCCAGCAGCTTACGAGGGAAAACCTACGAGCAGTACTTC. Translating gives CASSLRGKTYEQYF.

The table lists this clonotype with a few counts. The rearrangement joins TRBV6-1 to TRBJ2-3; D is unresolved. From germline, CDR1 is MNHNS and CDR2 SASEGT. V gave up 6 bases and J gave up 4 bases, with 14 bases separating them. CDR3 length: 14 residues. This CDR3 reads CASRVGLGADTQYF. In DNA, the CDR3 is TGTGCCAGCAGAGTCGGGTTAGGCGCAGATACGCAGTATTTT.

In this sample, this clonotype turned up many times. This chain connects TRBV7-9 to TRBJ1-6; D remains ambiguous. There are 14 residues in the CDR3. V shed 5 bases and J shed 9 bases, with 14 bases lying between them. Germline CDR1 reads SEHNR; CDR2 reads FQNEAQ (reference sequence). CDR3 in DNA: TGTGCCAGCAGCCTGACACTACAGAGTTCACCCCTCCACTTT. Protein product: CASSLTLQSSPLHF.

The V call is TRBV25-1, the J call TRBJ2-5; the match to TRBD2 covers 10 bases. Germline V gene sequence: CDR1 MGHDK, CDR2 SYGVNS. V gave up 3 bases and J gave up 4 bases; unmatched junction bases: 8. The CDR3 covers 16 residues. CDR3: CASSDPGLASRETQYF. The DNA of the CDR3 is TGTGCCAGCAGTGACCCGGGACTAGCGAGTCGAGAGACCCAGTACTTC.

V usage is TRBV20-1 and J usage is TRBJ1-5; a weak D match, TRBD1 (6 bases). This CDR3 is built from 14 residues. Trimming removed 5 bases from V and 3 bases from J, with 14 bases in between. From germline, CDR1 is DFQATT and CDR2 SNEGSKA (reference sequence). CDR3 nucleotides: TGCAGTGCTCAGGACAGAAGATTCAATCAGCCCCAGCATTTT. It translates to CSAQDRRFNQPQHF.

The CDR3 loop is CASSPSSAVDQPQHF. The DNA of the CDR3 is TGTGCCAGCTCACCAAGTTCGGCGGTCGATCAGCCCCAGCATTTT. The rearrangement uses TRBV18 and TRBJ1-5; D is unresolved. The length of the CDR3 is 15 residues. The germline gives CDR1 KGHSH, CDR2 LQKENI. V lost 2 bases and J lost 5, with 13 bases in between. The full variable domain, with the rest looked up from reference TRBV18 and TRBJ1-5, is NAGVMQNPRHLVRRRGQEARLRCSPMKGHSHVYWYRQLPEEGLKFMVYLQKENIIDESGMPKERFSAEFPKEGPSILRIQQVVRGDSAAYFCASSPSSAVDQPQHFGDGTRLSIL.

This chain joins TRBV4-3 and TRBJ2-1; 11 bases match TRBD2. CDR3 size: 18 residues. Germline V gene lookup returns CDR1 LGHNA and CDR2 YSLEER. V lost 0 bases, J lost 0 bases, and 4 bases stayed unmatched. This CDR3 is CASSQEASGGSSYNEQFF. The CDR3 DNA follows: TGCGCCAGCAGCCAAGAAGCTAGCGGGGGGAGCTCCTACAATGAGCAGTTCTTC.

On this clonotype: A read error is possible here, since a much larger clone lies one base away. The rearrangement uses TRBV10-3 and TRBJ2-1; TRBD2 is a possible D gene (6 bases). CDR3 length: 17 amino acids. The germline gives CDR1 ENHRY, CDR2 SYGVKD. CDR3 protein: CAISCGNRPPTLNERFF. The CDR3, as DNA: TGTGCCATCTCCTGCGGGAACAGGCCCCCCACCCTGAATGAGCGGTTCTTC.

In this sample, this clonotype turned up many times. V and J are TRBV7-2 and TRBJ2-4; 10 positions match TRBD1. CDR1 and CDR2 (germline): SGHTA, FQGNSA. The V gene end was trimmed by 5 bases and the J gene end by 7 bases; junction bases not matched to a gene: 5. CDR3 length: 14 residues. CDR3 region: CASSTPGQGNIQYF. CDR3 DNA: TGTGCCAGCAGCACCCCGGGACAGGGGAACATTCAGTACTTC.

This clonotype came up a few times. The genes are TRBV7-9 and TRBJ1-5; possibly TRBD1 for D (5 bases). With 3 bases removed from V and 0 bases from J, the gap between germline ends came to 15 bases. Looked up from germline, CDR1 is SEHNR and CDR2 is FQNEAQ (reference sequence). The CDR3 spans 17 residues. The CDR3, as DNA: TGTGCCAGCAGCTTGGGAACCGGGACGGATAGCAATCAGCCCCAGCATTTT. Translation gives CASSLGTGTDSNQPQHF.

The V and J genes are TRBV29-1 and TRBJ2-1; 9 nucleotides match TRBD2. Germline CDR1 is SQVTM and CDR2 is ANQGSEA. J gave up 3 bases and V 4 bases, and 1 base lay outside the gene matches. The CDR3 contains 13 residues. The CDR3 here is CSVVSGGYNEQFF. In DNA form, the CDR3 reads TGCAGCGTTGTTAGCGGGGGCTACAATGAGCAGTTCTTC.

V and J are TRBV3-1 and TRBJ2-5; D remains unclear. Germline values: CDR1 LGHDT, CDR2 YNNKEL (reference sequence). The length of the CDR3 is 16 residues. Deletions cut 5 bases from V and 3 bases from J, with 19 bases between. The CDR3 region has the DNA TGTGCCAGCAGCGGCTACCCCACTTACTCGGAAGAGACCCAGTACTTC. It codes for CASSGYPTYSEETQYF.

This clonotype occurred many times. The chain combines TRBV6-1 with TRBJ2-4; 8 positions match TRBD1. CDR3 length: 13 amino acids. The trim removed 2 bases at V and 8 bases at J, leaving 2 bases unmatched. CDR1 and CDR2 (germline): MNHNS, SASEGT. DNA for the CDR3: TGTGCCAGCAGTGAACAGGGGGCGGACATTCAGTACTTC. Protein product: CASSEQGADIQYF.

This clonotype has only one observation. The chain uses TRBV5-6 and TRBJ2-3, with 7 bases aligning to TRBD1. Losses at the gene ends were 4 bases for V and 6 bases for J; bases not matched to a gene: 14. Germline CDR1 is SGHDT and CDR2 is YYEEEE. The CDR3 runs 16 residues. In nucleotides, the CDR3 is TGTGCCAGCAGCGCAGTGACAGGGTACCTTTCGGATACGCAGTATTTT. Its protein is CASSAVTGYLSDTQYF.